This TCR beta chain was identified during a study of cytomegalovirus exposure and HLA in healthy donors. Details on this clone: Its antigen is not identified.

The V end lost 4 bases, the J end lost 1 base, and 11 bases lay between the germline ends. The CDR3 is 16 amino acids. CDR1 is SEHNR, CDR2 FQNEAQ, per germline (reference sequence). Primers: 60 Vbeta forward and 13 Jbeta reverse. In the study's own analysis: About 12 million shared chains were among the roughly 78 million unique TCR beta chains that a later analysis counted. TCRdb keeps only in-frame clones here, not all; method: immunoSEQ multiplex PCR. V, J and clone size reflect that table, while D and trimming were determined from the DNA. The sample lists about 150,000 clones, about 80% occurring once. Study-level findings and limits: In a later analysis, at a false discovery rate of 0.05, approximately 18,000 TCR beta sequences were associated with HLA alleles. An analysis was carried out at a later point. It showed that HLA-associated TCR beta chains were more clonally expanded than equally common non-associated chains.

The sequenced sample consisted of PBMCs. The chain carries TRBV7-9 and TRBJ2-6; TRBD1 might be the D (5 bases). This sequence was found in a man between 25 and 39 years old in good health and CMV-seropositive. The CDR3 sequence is CASSSEYRSGANVLTF. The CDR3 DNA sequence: TGTGCCAGCAGCTCCGAATACAGGTCTGGGGCCAACGTCCTGACTTTC.